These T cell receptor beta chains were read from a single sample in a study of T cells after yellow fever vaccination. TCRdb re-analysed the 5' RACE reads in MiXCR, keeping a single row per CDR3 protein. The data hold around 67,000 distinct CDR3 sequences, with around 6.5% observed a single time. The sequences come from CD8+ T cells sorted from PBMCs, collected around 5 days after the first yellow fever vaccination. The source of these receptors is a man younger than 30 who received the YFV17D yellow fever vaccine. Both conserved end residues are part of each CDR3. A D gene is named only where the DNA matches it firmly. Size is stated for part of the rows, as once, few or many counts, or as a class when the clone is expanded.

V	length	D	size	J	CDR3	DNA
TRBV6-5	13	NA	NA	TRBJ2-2	CASSYSSGGELFF	TGTGCCAGCAGTTACTCGAGCGGCGGGGAGCTGTTTTTT
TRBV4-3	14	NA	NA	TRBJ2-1	CASSQSGSPNEQFF	TGCGCCAGCAGCCAGTCCGGGAGTCCCAATGAGCAGTTCTTC
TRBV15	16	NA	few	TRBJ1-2	CATSRLFDELDYGYTF	TGTGCCACCAGCAGACTTTTTGACGAGTTAGACTATGGCTACACCTTC
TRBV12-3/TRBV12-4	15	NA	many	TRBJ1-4	CASSSRGGGREKLFF	TGTGCCAGCAGTTCCCGAGGGGGGGGAAGAGAAAAACTGTTTTTT
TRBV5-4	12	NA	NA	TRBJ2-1	CASSPGYNEQFF	TGTGCCAGCAGCCCGGGTTACAATGAGCAGTTCTTC
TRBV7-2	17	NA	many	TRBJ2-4	CASSLEFPGSTKNIQYF	TGTGCCAGCAGCTTAGAATTTCCAGGGAGTACCAAAAACATTCAGTACTTC
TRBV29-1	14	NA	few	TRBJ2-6	CSVEGDSGANVLTF	TGCAGCGTTGAAGGGGACTCTGGGGCCAACGTCCTGACTTTC
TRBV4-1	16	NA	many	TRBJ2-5	CASSLGGGRLSETQYF	TGCGCCAGCAGCCTAGGGGGGGGGCGATTATCAGAGACCCAGTACTTC
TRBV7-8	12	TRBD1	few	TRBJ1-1	CASSSNRGRAFF	TGTGCCAGCAGCTCCAACAGGGGCAGGGCTTTCTTT
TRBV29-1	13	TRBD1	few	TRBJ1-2	CSASTGWNAGYTF	TGCAGCGCTTCGACAGGGTGGAATGCTGGCTACACCTTC
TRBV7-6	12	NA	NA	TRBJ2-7	CASSLLGDEQYF	TGTGCCAGCAGCCTTTTGGGGGACGAGCAGTACTTC
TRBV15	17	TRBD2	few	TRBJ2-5	CATSSGRAGGPGETQYF	TGTGCCACCAGCAGCGGACGGGCGGGGGGTCCCGGAGAGACCCAGTACTTC
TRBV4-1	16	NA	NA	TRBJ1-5	CASSQEPVYSNQPQHF	TGCGCCAGCAGCCAAGAACCAGTCTATAGCAATCAGCCCCAGCATTTT
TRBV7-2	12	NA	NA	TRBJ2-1	CASSLEADEQFF	TGTGCCAGCAGCTTAGAAGCCGATGAGCAGTTCTTC
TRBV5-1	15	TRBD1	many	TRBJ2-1	CASSYGQGAYNEQFF	TGCGCCAGCAGCTACGGACAGGGGGCTTACAATGAGCAGTTCTTC
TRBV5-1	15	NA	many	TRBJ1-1	CASSLKDGQNTEAFF	TGCGCCAGCAGCTTAAAGGACGGGCAGAACACTGAAGCTTTCTTT
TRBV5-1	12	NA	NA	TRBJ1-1	CASSLDPMRAFF	TGCGCCAGCAGCTTGGATCCGATGAGGGCTTTCTTT
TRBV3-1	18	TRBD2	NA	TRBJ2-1	CASSQDVGRLAGGNEQFF	TGTGCCAGCAGCCAAGATGTGGGGCGACTAGCGGGGGGGAATGAGCAGTTCTTC
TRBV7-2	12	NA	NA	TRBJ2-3	CASSSGLTTQYF	TGTGCCAGCAGCTCGGGGTTGACTACGCAGTATTTT
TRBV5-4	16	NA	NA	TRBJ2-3	CASEPDLGGRTDTQYF	TGTGCCAGCGAGCCGGACCTTGGGGGGCGCACAGATACGCAGTATTTT
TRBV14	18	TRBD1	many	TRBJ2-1	CASSQSVSRGISYNEQFF	TGTGCCAGCAGCCAGTCCGTTAGCAGGGGGATCTCCTACAATGAGCAGTTCTTC
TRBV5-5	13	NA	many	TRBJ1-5	CASSLISNQPQHF	TGTGCCAGCAGCTTGATAAGTAATCAGCCCCAGCATTTT
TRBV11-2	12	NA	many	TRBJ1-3	CASSLGLNTIYF	TGTGCCAGCAGCTTAGGTCTAAACACCATATATTTT
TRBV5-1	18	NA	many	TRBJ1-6	CASSLGGVAGHANSPLHF	TGCGCCAGCAGCCTGGGGGGTGTGGCAGGTCACGCTAATTCACCCCTCCACTTT
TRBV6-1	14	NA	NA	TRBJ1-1	CASSNVGGTSEAFF	TGTGCCAGCAGTAATGTGGGGGGGACCTCTGAAGCTTTCTTT
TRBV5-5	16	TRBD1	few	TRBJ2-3	CASSIHRTGGADTQYF	TGTGCCAGCAGCATACACAGGACAGGGGGTGCGGATACGCAGTATTTT
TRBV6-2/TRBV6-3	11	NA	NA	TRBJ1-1	CASGEGAEAFF	TGTGCCAGCGGGGAGGGGGCTGAAGCTTTCTTT